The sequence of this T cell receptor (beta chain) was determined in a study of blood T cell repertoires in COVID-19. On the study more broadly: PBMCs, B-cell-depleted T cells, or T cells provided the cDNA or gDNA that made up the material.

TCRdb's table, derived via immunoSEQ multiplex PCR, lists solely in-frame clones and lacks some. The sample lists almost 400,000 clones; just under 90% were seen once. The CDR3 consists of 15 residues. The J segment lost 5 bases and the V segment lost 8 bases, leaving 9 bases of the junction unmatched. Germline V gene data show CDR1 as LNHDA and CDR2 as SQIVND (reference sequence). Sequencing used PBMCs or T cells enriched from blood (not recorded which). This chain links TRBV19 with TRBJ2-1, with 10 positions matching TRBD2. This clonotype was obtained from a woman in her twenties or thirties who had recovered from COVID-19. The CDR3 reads CASSLLAGVDNEQFF. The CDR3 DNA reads TGTGCCAGTTCTCTCCTAGCGGGAGTTGACAATGAGCAGTTCTTC.